What follows is one T cell receptor (beta chain) and its context. Antigen specificity is unknown. Using immunoSEQ multiplex PCR, the repertoire was profiled, and TCRdb retains in-frame clones only, with some absent. The sample consists of 24,000 or so clones, more than 60% of them appearing once. Each patient's relapse followed autologous stem cell transplantation, and brentuximab vedotin exposure varied. Complete response, partial response or progressive disease were the best responses. This specimen comes from a study of PD-1 blockade in classical Hodgkin lymphoma. General study results and limits: Patients starting nivolumab under 1 year after ASCT were excluded. Newly diagnosed and completely responding patients shared comparable baseline diversity. Reported findings placed baseline TCR diversity lower in newly diagnosed patients (compared with healthy donors).

The V and J ends lost 4 bases and 4 bases, in that order; junction bases with no gene match: 2. The germline gives CDR1 MRHNA, CDR2 SNTAGT. This CDR3 region has 14 residues. V usage is TRBV6-4 and J usage is TRBJ2-3; 10 nucleotides match TRBD1. The TCR was taken from a human donor with classical Hodgkin lymphoma. The specimen was peripheral blood mononuclear cells (PBMCs), collected before the second cycle of nivolumab. CDR3 DNA: TGTGCCAGCAGTGCCGGACAGGGGGCAGATACGCAGTATTTT. Translating it yields CASSAGQGADTQYF.